This T cell receptor (beta chain) was found in a study of OX40 agonist ivuxolimab in advanced cancers. Regarding the study as a whole: Expansion of clones was among the lowest in partial responders at 0.1-3.0 mg/kg.

About this clone: The antigen remains unidentified.

Only in-frame clones appear in the TCRdb table, and some are missing; sequencing was by immunoSEQ multiplex PCR. Among fewer than 45,000 clones, 70% to 90% were seen once, and the ten largest hold roughly 13%. CDR3 length: 14 residues. Trimming removed 4 bases from V and 4 bases from J; junction bases left unmatched: 1. Germline loops: CDR1 MDHEN, CDR2 SYDVKM. The chain combines TRBV28 with TRBJ1-4, with 9 bases that match TRBD1. This specimen was CD4+ or CD8+ T cells sorted from blood, taken in a trial of the OX40 agonist ivuxolimab. This TCR was sampled from an adult with an advanced solid tumor such as melanoma, head and neck, liver or kidney cancer. The CDR3 DNA follows: TGTGCCAGCAGTTCGACAGGGGGTAATGAAAAACTGTTTTTT. Translating it yields CASSSTGGNEKLFF.